This TCR beta chain was documented in a study of PD-1 blockade in classical Hodgkin lymphoma. Study-level findings and limits: At baseline, newly diagnosed patients reportedly showed less TCR diversity than healthy donors. Patients with a complete response exhibited baseline diversity comparable to newly diagnosed patients. CD8+ TCR diversity did not rise significantly by C4D1, unlike CD4+.

All trial patients relapsed after autologous stem cell transplantation. This CDR3 comprises 18 residues. Germline CDR1 reads SGHRS; CDR2 reads YFSETQ. The J segment lost 0 bases and the V segment lost 1 base, leaving 6 bases of the junction unmatched. As concerns this clone: Its antigen is not identified.

The data were produced by immunoSEQ multiplex PCR, yet TCRdb's version contains in-frame clones alone and is incomplete. Here the sample spans 20,000 to 25,000 clones, approximately 69% being singletons. The sequence was collected from a human donor with classical Hodgkin lymphoma. V gene TRBV5-1 combines with J gene TRBJ2-2; 10 bases are a match to TRBD1. This sample comprised peripheral blood mononuclear cells (PBMCs), obtained at baseline. The CDR3 loop reads CASSLTGQGTANTGELFF. CDR3 nucleotides: TGCGCCAGCAGCTTGACGGGACAGGGGACCGCGAACACCGGGGAGCTGTTTTTT.